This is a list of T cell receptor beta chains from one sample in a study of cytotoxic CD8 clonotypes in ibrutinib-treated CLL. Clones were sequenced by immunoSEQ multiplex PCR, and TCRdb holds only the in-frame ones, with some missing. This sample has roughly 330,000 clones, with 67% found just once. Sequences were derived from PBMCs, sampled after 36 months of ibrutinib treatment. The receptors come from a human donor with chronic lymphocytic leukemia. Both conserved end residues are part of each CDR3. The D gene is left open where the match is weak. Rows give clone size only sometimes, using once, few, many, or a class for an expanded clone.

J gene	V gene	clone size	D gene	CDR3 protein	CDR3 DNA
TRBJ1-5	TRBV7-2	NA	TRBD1	CASSLDRGQPQHF	TGTGCCAGCAGCTTAGACAGGGGTCAGCCCCAGCATTTT
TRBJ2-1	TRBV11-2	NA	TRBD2	CASSLRTSGVNEQFF	TGTGCCAGCAGTTTAAGGACTAGCGGTGTCAATGAGCAGTTCTTC
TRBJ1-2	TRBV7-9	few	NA	CASSPWAGPYYGYTF	TGTGCCAGCAGCCCGTGGGCAGGGCCGTACTATGGCTACACCTTC
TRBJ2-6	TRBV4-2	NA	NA	CASSQATSSGANVLTF	TGTGCCAGCAGCCAAGCAACGAGCTCTGGGGCCAACGTCCTGACTTTC
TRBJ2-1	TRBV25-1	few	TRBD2	CASSDKLAVYNEQFF	TGTGCCAGCAGTGACAAACTAGCGGTCTACAATGAGCAGTTCTTC
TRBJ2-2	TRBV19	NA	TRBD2	CASSTLGVGGGPHGELFF	TGTGCCAGTAGTACCCTCGGAGTCGGGGGAGGGCCACACGGGGAGCTGTTTTTT
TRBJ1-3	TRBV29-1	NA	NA	CSVQPDRAGNTIYF	TGCAGCGTTCAACCGGACAGAGCTGGAAACACCATATATTTT
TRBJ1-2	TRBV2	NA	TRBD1	CASSPRDRVNGYTF	TGTGCCAGCAGTCCGCGGGACAGGGTGAATGGCTACACCTTC
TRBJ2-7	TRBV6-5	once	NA	CASSRGKYEQYF	TGTGCCAGCAGCCGCGGGAAATACGAGCAGTACTTC
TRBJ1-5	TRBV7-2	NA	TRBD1	CASSQTGSNQPQHF	TGTGCCAGCAGCCAGACAGGGTCGAATCAGCCCCAGCATTTT
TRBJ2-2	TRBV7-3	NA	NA	CASSLFFNTGELFF	TGTGCCAGCAGCTTATTTTTTAACACCGGGGAGCTGTTTTTT
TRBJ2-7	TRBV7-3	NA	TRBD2	CASSLRRASGVEYEQYF	TGTGCCAGCAGCCTTAGGCGGGCTAGCGGGGTCGAATACGAGCAGTACTTC
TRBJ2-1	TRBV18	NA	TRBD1	CASSRDRDNEQFF	TGTGCCAGCTCACGTGACAGGGACAATGAGCAGTTCTTC
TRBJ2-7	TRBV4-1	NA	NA	CASSLIEGVEQYF	TGCGCCAGCAGCCTGATAGAGGGGGTCGAGCAGTACTTC
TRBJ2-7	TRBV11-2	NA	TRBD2	CASSPGLTSGTYEQYF	TGTGCCAGCAGCCCCGGGCTGACTAGCGGGACCTACGAGCAGTACTTC
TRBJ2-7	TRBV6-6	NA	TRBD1	CASSYKGQAYEQYF	TGTGCCAGCAGTTACAAGGGACAGGCCTACGAGCAGTACTTC
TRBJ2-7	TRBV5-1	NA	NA	CASSLVGGGFYEQYF	TGCGCCAGCAGCTTGGTGGGGGGAGGCTTTTACGAGCAGTACTTC
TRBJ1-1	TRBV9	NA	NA	CASSSGFPENTEAFF	TGTGCCAGCAGTTCAGGGTTCCCTGAGAACACTGAAGCTTTCTTT
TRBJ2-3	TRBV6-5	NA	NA	CASSKLGRGDTQYF	TGTGCCAGCAGTAAGCTAGGGAGAGGGGATACGCAGTATTTT
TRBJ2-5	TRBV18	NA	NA	CASSPYGQETQYF	TGTGCCAGCTCACCTTACGGACAAGAGACCCAGTACTTC
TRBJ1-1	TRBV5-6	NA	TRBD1	CASSSSRGRDRFEAFF	TGTGCCAGCAGCTCCTCACGCGGAAGGGACAGGTTTGAAGCTTTCTTT
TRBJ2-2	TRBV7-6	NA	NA	CASSTGLSGELFF	TGTGCCAGCAGCACAGGGTTGTCCGGGGAGCTGTTTTTT
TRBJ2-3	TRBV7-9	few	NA	CASRSRDARPDTQYF	TGTGCCAGCAGGTCCCGGGATGCTCGTCCAGATACGCAGTATTTT
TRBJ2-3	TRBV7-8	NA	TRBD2	CASSSPMGGGGASDTDTQYF	TGTGCCAGCAGCTCCCCGATGGGAGGCGGGGGGGCCAGTGACACAGATACGCAGTATTTT
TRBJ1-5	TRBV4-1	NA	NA	CASSQALGEPQHF	TGCGCCAGCAGCCAAGCCCTTGGGGAGCCCCAGCATTTT
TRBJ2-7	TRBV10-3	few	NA	CAIAGGPAAWQYF	TGTGCCATCGCTGGGGGTCCAGCCGCTTGGCAGTACTTC
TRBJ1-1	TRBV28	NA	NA	CASSLSIPTFWIMNTEAFF	TGTGCCAGCAGTTTATCGATCCCTACTTTCTGGATCATGAACACTGAAGCTTTCTTT
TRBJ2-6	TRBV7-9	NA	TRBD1	CASSQGQGSSGANVLTF	TGTGCCAGCAGTCAGGGACAGGGAAGCTCTGGGGCCAACGTCCTGACTTTC
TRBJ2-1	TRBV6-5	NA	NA	CASSYSNEPLWNEQFF	TGTGCCAGCAGTTACTCGAACGAACCGTTATGGAATGAGCAGTTCTTC
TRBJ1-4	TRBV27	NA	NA	CASRLQEEDSARNEKLFF	TGTGCCAGCAGACTTCAAGAGGAGGACTCCGCTCGTAATGAAAAACTGTTTTTT
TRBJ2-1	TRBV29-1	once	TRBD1	CSVFTGGNNEQFF	TGCAGCGTTTTCACAGGGGGAAACAATGAGCAGTTCTTC
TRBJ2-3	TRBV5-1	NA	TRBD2	CASSLGASGTTDTQYF	TGCGCCAGCAGCTTGGGGGCTAGCGGAACCACAGATACGCAGTATTTT
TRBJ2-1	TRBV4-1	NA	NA	CASSQDLVWDEQFF	TGCGCCAGCAGCCAAGATCTGGTCTGGGATGAGCAGTTCTTC
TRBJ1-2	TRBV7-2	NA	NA	CASRLTDRGAPYGYTF	TGTGCCAGCAGACTCACTGACCGGGGGGCGCCCTATGGCTACACCTTC
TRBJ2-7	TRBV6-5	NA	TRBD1	CASSQTGDEQYF	TGTGCCAGCAGCCAGACAGGGGACGAGCAGTACTTC
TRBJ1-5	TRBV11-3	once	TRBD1	CASSLGDRGKGCSNQPQHF	TGTGCCAGCAGCTTAGGGGACAGGGGAAAAGGTTGTAGCAATCAGCCCCAGCATTTT
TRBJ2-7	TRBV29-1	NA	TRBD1	CSVATGTGAYEQYF	TGCAGCGTTGCTACCGGGACAGGAGCCTACGAGCAGTACTTC
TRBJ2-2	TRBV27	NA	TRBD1	CASRSTGGTGELFF	TGTGCCAGCAGGTCTACAGGGGGCACCGGGGAGCTGTTTTTT
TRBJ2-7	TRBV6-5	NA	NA	CASSSSVPREQYF	TGTGCCAGCAGTTCCTCGGTGCCGAGGGAGCAGTACTTC
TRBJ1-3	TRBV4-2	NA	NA	CASSQTEGLPGNTIYF	TGTGCCAGCAGCCAAACCGAAGGGCTCCCTGGAAACACCATATATTTT
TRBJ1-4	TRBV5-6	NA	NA	CASSYRGAGFGKLFF	TGTGCCAGCAGCTACCGGGGGGCAGGGTTCGGGAAACTGTTTTTT
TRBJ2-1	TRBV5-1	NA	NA	CASSLRADSSYNEQFF	TGCGCCAGCAGCTTGCGAGCGGATAGCTCCTACAATGAGCAGTTCTTC
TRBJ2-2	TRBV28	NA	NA	CASRRHRENTGELFF	TGTGCCAGCAGACGCCATCGGGAAAACACCGGGGAGCTGTTTTTT